The rows below give T cell receptor beta chains drawn from one sample of a study of blood T cell repertoires in COVID-19. Libraries were prepared by immunoSEQ multiplex PCR; TCRdb keeps only in-frame clonotypes and omits some of them. The repertoire consists of hundreds of thousands of clones, with 85% to 90% occurring once and the leading ten covering under 2%. Sequencing was done on a sample of PBMCs or T cells enriched from blood (not recorded which). Source of these receptors: a man aged 35-49 years who had recovered from COVID-19. The CDR3 runs from the conserved cysteine through the conserved F or W. Fields, in order: clone size, J gene, V gene, D gene, CDR3 protein, CDR3 DNA. The D gene is left open where the match is weak. Size tells how often a clone was seen (once, few, many) or the class of an expanded clone, and some rows leave it out.

clone_size: NA; j_call: TRBJ2-7; v_call: TRBV20-1; d_call: NA; cdr3_aa: CSASQDSFYEQYF; cdr3_nt: TGCAGTGCTAGTCAGGACAGTTTCTACGAGCAGTACTTC
clone_size: few; j_call: TRBJ2-7; v_call: TRBV19; d_call: NA; cdr3_aa: CASSMGGYEQYF; cdr3_nt: TGTGCCAGTAGTATGGGGGGCTACGAGCAGTACTTC
clone_size: NA; j_call: TRBJ1-5; v_call: TRBV5-8; d_call: NA; cdr3_aa: CASSLAGGTQPQHF; cdr3_nt: TGTGCCAGCAGCTTGGCAGGAGGAACACAGCCCCAGCATTTT
clone_size: once; j_call: TRBJ1-1; v_call: TRBV6-5; d_call: NA; cdr3_aa: CASSYSRLMNTEAFF; cdr3_nt: TGTGCCAGCAGTTACTCGCGGCTCATGAACACTGAAGCTTTCTTT
clone_size: once; j_call: TRBJ2-7; v_call: TRBV4-1; d_call: TRBD1; cdr3_aa: CASTPGQGEYEQYF; cdr3_nt: TGCGCCAGCACCCCGGGACAGGGAGAATACGAGCAGTACTTC
clone_size: NA; j_call: TRBJ1-2; v_call: TRBV24-1; d_call: NA; cdr3_aa: CATSESRTNYGYTF; cdr3_nt: TGTGCCACCAGTGAATCTCGTACTAACTATGGCTACACCTTC
clone_size: NA; j_call: TRBJ1-2; v_call: TRBV28; d_call: NA; cdr3_aa: CASSERANYGYTF; cdr3_nt: TGTGCCAGCTCCGAGAGGGCTAACTATGGCTACACCTTC
clone_size: NA; j_call: TRBJ2-6; v_call: TRBV5-1; d_call: NA; cdr3_aa: CASSLDSSGANVLTF; cdr3_nt: TGCGCCAGCAGCTTGGATAGCTCTGGGGCCAACGTCCTGACTTTC
clone_size: NA; j_call: TRBJ1-6; v_call: TRBV11-2; d_call: TRBD1; cdr3_aa: CASSLTPGTAHNSPLHF; cdr3_nt: TGTGCCAGCAGCCTAACCCCCGGGACAGCCCATAATTCACCCCTCCACTTT
clone_size: NA; j_call: TRBJ1-4; v_call: TRBV27; d_call: NA; cdr3_aa: CASSGQANEKLFF; cdr3_nt: TGTGCCAGCAGTGGGCAGGCTAATGAAAAACTGTTTTTT
clone_size: NA; j_call: TRBJ1-1; v_call: TRBV28; d_call: NA; cdr3_aa: CASSSPGSMNTEAFF; cdr3_nt: TGTGCCAGCAGTTCGCCCGGGTCCATGAACACTGAAGCTTTCTTT
clone_size: NA; j_call: TRBJ1-5; v_call: TRBV28; d_call: NA; cdr3_aa: CASSLGQQNQPQHF; cdr3_nt: TGTGCCAGCAGTCTTGGACAACAGAATCAGCCCCAGCATTTT
clone_size: NA; j_call: TRBJ1-3; v_call: TRBV2; d_call: TRBD1; cdr3_aa: CARDRGGNTIYF; cdr3_nt: TGTGCCAGGGACAGGGGAGGAAACACCATATATTTT
clone_size: NA; j_call: TRBJ1-2; v_call: TRBV30; d_call: NA; cdr3_aa: CAWTRGGLDYGYTF; cdr3_nt: TGTGCCTGGACGCGGGGGGGCCTCGACTATGGCTACACCTTC
clone_size: NA; j_call: TRBJ1-5; v_call: TRBV2; d_call: TRBD1; cdr3_aa: CASSEGTGGNQPQHF; cdr3_nt: TGTGCCAGCAGTGAAGGGACAGGGGGCAATCAGCCCCAGCATTTT
clone_size: NA; j_call: TRBJ1-5; v_call: TRBV18; d_call: TRBD1; cdr3_aa: CASSLTTGELGNQPQHF; cdr3_nt: TGTGCCAGCTCCCTAACGACAGGGGAGTTAGGCAATCAGCCCCAGCATTTT
clone_size: NA; j_call: TRBJ1-5; v_call: TRBV28; d_call: TRBD1; cdr3_aa: CASRTGAGQPQHF; cdr3_nt: TGTGCCAGCAGAACAGGGGCCGGACAGCCCCAGCATTTT
clone_size: NA; j_call: TRBJ1-1; v_call: TRBV10-3; d_call: NA; cdr3_aa: CAISDGDSRAAFF; cdr3_nt: TGTGCCATCAGTGACGGGGACTCCCGGGCGGCTTTCTTT
clone_size: few; j_call: TRBJ1-2; v_call: TRBV12-3/TRBV12-4; d_call: NA; cdr3_aa: CATAPNTGSGYTF; cdr3_nt: TGTGCCACCGCCCCAAACACAGGATCTGGCTACACCTTC
clone_size: NA; j_call: TRBJ1-4; v_call: TRBV28; d_call: NA; cdr3_aa: CASSFGSDEKLFF; cdr3_nt: TGTGCCAGCAGTTTCGGGTCGGATGAAAAACTGTTTTTT
clone_size: NA; j_call: TRBJ1-2; v_call: TRBV7-2; d_call: NA; cdr3_aa: CASSLEAGDYGYTF; cdr3_nt: TGTGCCAGCAGCTTAGAGGCGGGCGACTATGGCTACACCTTC
clone_size: once; j_call: TRBJ2-5; v_call: TRBV7-2; d_call: TRBD2; cdr3_aa: CASSTQASGGKETQYF; cdr3_nt: TGTGCCAGCAGCACACAAGCTAGCGGGGGGAAGGAGACCCAGTACTTC
clone_size: NA; j_call: TRBJ1-6; v_call: TRBV10-3; d_call: NA; cdr3_aa: CAISEFTGNNSPLHF; cdr3_nt: TGTGCCATCAGTGAGTTTACGGGGAATAATTCACCCCTCCACTTT
clone_size: NA; j_call: TRBJ1-6; v_call: TRBV19; d_call: TRBD1; cdr3_aa: CASSAFRTGGNSPLHF; cdr3_nt: TGTGCCAGTAGTGCTTTTCGGACAGGGGGGAATTCACCCCTCCACTTT
clone_size: once; j_call: TRBJ2-7; v_call: TRBV11-2; d_call: TRBD2; cdr3_aa: CASSLSDSGLGGEAYEQYF; cdr3_nt: TGTGCCAGCAGCTTGTCTGACTCCGGGCTCGGGGGGGAGGCCTACGAGCAGTACTTC
clone_size: NA; j_call: TRBJ1-2; v_call: TRBV15; d_call: TRBD1; cdr3_aa: CATSRDTGTGVDTF; cdr3_nt: TGTGCCACCAGCAGGGACACCGGGACAGGGGTCGACACCTTC
clone_size: NA; j_call: TRBJ1-6; v_call: TRBV5-1; d_call: NA; cdr3_aa: CASSLVGGEASPLHF; cdr3_nt: TGCGCCAGCAGCCTGGTGGGGGGGGAAGCTTCACCCCTCCACTTT
clone_size: NA; j_call: TRBJ2-7; v_call: TRBV5-4; d_call: TRBD1; cdr3_aa: CASSSPGTAYEQYF; cdr3_nt: TGTGCCAGCAGCTCCCCCGGGACAGCCTACGAGCAGTACTTC
clone_size: NA; j_call: TRBJ2-7; v_call: TRBV6-5; d_call: NA; cdr3_aa: CASSTPPSTYEQYF; cdr3_nt: TGTGCCAGCAGTACCCCACCGTCTACCTACGAGCAGTACTTC
clone_size: NA; j_call: TRBJ1-6; v_call: TRBV18; d_call: NA; cdr3_aa: CASSPERQVNNSPLHF; cdr3_nt: TGTGCCAGCTCACCGGAACGACAGGTTAATAATTCACCCCTCCACTTT
clone_size: NA; j_call: TRBJ2-3; v_call: TRBV29-1; d_call: NA; cdr3_aa: CSVIQGGTDTQYF; cdr3_nt: TGCAGCGTGATACAGGGAGGCACAGATACGCAGTATTTT
clone_size: NA; j_call: TRBJ2-1; v_call: TRBV3-1/TRBV3-2; d_call: NA; cdr3_aa: CASSQEAQPYNEQFF; cdr3_nt: TGTGCCAGCAGCCAAGAAGCACAGCCCTACAATGAGCAGTTCTTC
clone_size: NA; j_call: TRBJ2-5; v_call: TRBV3-1/TRBV3-2; d_call: NA; cdr3_aa: CASSQGVTLGTQYF; cdr3_nt: TGTGCCAGCAGCCAAGGGGTCACGCTAGGGACCCAGTACTTC
clone_size: few; j_call: TRBJ2-1; v_call: TRBV5-4; d_call: NA; cdr3_aa: CASSLGLRTDNEQFF; cdr3_nt: TGTGCCAGCAGCTTGGGACTTCGAACCGACAATGAGCAGTTCTTC
clone_size: NA; j_call: TRBJ2-5; v_call: TRBV18; d_call: NA; cdr3_aa: CASSPPSQETQYF; cdr3_nt: TGTGCCAGCTCACCACCCTCCCAAGAGACCCAGTACTTC
clone_size: NA; j_call: TRBJ2-7; v_call: TRBV21-1; d_call: NA; cdr3_aa: CASSTYYEQYF; cdr3_nt: TGTGCCAGCAGCACCTACTACGAGCAGTACTTC
clone_size: once; j_call: TRBJ2-5; v_call: TRBV7-9; d_call: NA; cdr3_aa: CASSPLASETQYF; cdr3_nt: TGTGCCAGCAGTCCACTAGCATCCGAGACCCAGTACTTC
clone_size: NA; j_call: TRBJ1-5; v_call: TRBV28; d_call: NA; cdr3_aa: CASSLGTPNQPQHF; cdr3_nt: TGTGCCAGCAGCCTAGGGACACCTAATCAGCCCCAGCATTTT
clone_size: once; j_call: TRBJ2-5; v_call: TRBV9; d_call: TRBD2; cdr3_aa: CASSKRGGETQYF; cdr3_nt: TGTGCCAGCAGCAAGCGGGGTGGGGAGACCCAGTACTTC
clone_size: once; j_call: TRBJ2-1; v_call: TRBV2; d_call: TRBD1; cdr3_aa: CASSSDRANDEQFF; cdr3_nt: TGTGCCAGCAGTTCTGACAGGGCAAATGATGAGCAGTTCTTC
clone_size: NA; j_call: TRBJ1-3; v_call: TRBV3-1/TRBV3-2; d_call: TRBD1; cdr3_aa: CASSRQGGSGNTIYF; cdr3_nt: TGTGCCAGCAGCAGACAGGGGGGCTCTGGAAACACCATATATTTT
clone_size: NA; j_call: TRBJ2-1; v_call: TRBV27; d_call: NA; cdr3_aa: CASSLTGLNNEQFF; cdr3_nt: TGTGCCAGCAGTTTAACAGGGCTCAACAATGAGCAGTTCTTC
clone_size: NA; j_call: TRBJ2-7; v_call: TRBV28; d_call: NA; cdr3_aa: CASKSPGIGREQYF; cdr3_nt: TGTGCCAGCAAAAGCCCGGGAATCGGGCGCGAGCAGTACTTC
clone_size: NA; j_call: TRBJ2-1; v_call: TRBV7-3; d_call: NA; cdr3_aa: CASSPGVDEQFF; cdr3_nt: TGTGCCAGCAGCCCAGGGGTGGATGAGCAGTTCTTC
clone_size: once; j_call: TRBJ2-7; v_call: TRBV19; d_call: TRBD1; cdr3_aa: CASSSRGPGEQYF; cdr3_nt: TGTGCCAGTTCATCCAGGGGGCCTGGCGAGCAGTACTTC
clone_size: NA; j_call: TRBJ2-7; v_call: TRBV19; d_call: NA; cdr3_aa: CASSTTTRAVHEQYF; cdr3_nt: TGTGCCAGTAGTACAACAACCAGGGCAGTCCACGAGCAGTACTTC
clone_size: NA; j_call: TRBJ1-2; v_call: TRBV5-1; d_call: NA; cdr3_aa: CASSPAGEGYTF; cdr3_nt: TGCGCCAGCAGCCCGGCCGGGGAAGGCTACACCTTC
clone_size: NA; j_call: TRBJ2-2; v_call: TRBV19; d_call: NA; cdr3_aa: CASSIAPQTGELFF; cdr3_nt: TGTGCCAGTAGTATTGCGCCTCAAACCGGGGAGCTGTTTTTT
clone_size: few; j_call: TRBJ1-2; v_call: TRBV27; d_call: NA; cdr3_aa: CASKIRRDGGGYTF; cdr3_nt: TGTGCCAGCAAAATTCGCAGGGATGGTGGAGGCTACACCTTC
clone_size: NA; j_call: TRBJ1-1; v_call: TRBV12-3/TRBV12-4; d_call: NA; cdr3_aa: CASSLLRAGEAFF; cdr3_nt: TGTGCCAGCAGTTTACTCAGGGCTGGTGAAGCTTTCTTT
clone_size: NA; j_call: TRBJ1-6; v_call: TRBV5-4; d_call: NA; cdr3_aa: CASSLQGVNSPLHF; cdr3_nt: TGTGCCAGCAGCTTGCAGGGTGTTAACTCACCCCTCCACTTT
clone_size: NA; j_call: TRBJ2-1; v_call: TRBV15; d_call: TRBD2; cdr3_aa: CATSRPGLAGMWEFF; cdr3_nt: TGTGCCACCAGCAGACCAGGACTAGCGGGAATGTGGGAGTTCTTC
clone_size: NA; j_call: TRBJ2-7; v_call: TRBV7-2; d_call: TRBD1; cdr3_aa: CASSPDRAGNYEQYF; cdr3_nt: TGTGCCAGCAGCCCCGACAGGGCTGGAAACTACGAGCAGTACTTC
clone_size: NA; j_call: TRBJ2-5; v_call: TRBV21-1; d_call: NA; cdr3_aa: CASSCPYHRVGETQYF; cdr3_nt: TGTGCCAGCAGCTGCCCCTATCACAGGGTTGGAGAGACCCAGTACTTC
clone_size: NA; j_call: TRBJ1-2; v_call: TRBV10-3; d_call: NA; cdr3_aa: CAKRPGANYGYTF; cdr3_nt: TGTGCCAAACGCCCAGGGGCAAATTATGGCTACACCTTC
clone_size: NA; j_call: TRBJ1-1; v_call: TRBV27; d_call: TRBD1; cdr3_aa: CASSLAGTGGLNTEAFF; cdr3_nt: TGTGCCAGCAGTTTGGCCGGGACAGGGGGCTTGAACACTGAAGCTTTCTTT
clone_size: NA; j_call: TRBJ2-3; v_call: TRBV19; d_call: TRBD2; cdr3_aa: CASSMSGGTYATDTQYF; cdr3_nt: TGTGCCAGTAGTATGAGCGGGGGGACTTACGCCACAGATACGCAGTATTTT
clone_size: NA; j_call: TRBJ2-7; v_call: TRBV29-1; d_call: TRBD2; cdr3_aa: CSVEDLLAGGREQYF; cdr3_nt: TGCAGCGTTGAAGATCTGCTAGCGGGGGGGCGGGAGCAGTACTTC
clone_size: NA; j_call: TRBJ2-1; v_call: TRBV19; d_call: NA; cdr3_aa: CASSIWGPANEQFF; cdr3_nt: TGTGCCAGTAGTATCTGGGGCCCCGCCAATGAGCAGTTCTTC